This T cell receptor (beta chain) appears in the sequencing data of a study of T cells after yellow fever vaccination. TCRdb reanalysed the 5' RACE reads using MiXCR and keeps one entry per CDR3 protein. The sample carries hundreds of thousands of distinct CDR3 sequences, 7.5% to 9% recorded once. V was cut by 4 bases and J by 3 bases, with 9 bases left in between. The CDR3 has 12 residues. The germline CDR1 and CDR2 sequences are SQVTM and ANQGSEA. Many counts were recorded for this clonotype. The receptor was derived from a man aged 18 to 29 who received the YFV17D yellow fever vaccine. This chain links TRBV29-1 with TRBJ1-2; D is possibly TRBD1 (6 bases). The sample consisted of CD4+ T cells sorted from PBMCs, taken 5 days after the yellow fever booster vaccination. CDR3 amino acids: CSVVGGDYGYTF. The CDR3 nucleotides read TGCAGCGTTGTAGGGGGGGACTATGGCTACACCTTC.